This TCR beta chain derives from a study of Ad26.COV2.S vaccination and SARS-CoV-2 variants. Overall study: In the COV1001 trial, the donor was in the Ad26.COV2.S arm. Ad26.COV2.S, an intramuscular injection, was given once or twice 56 days apart. Findings and limits, study-wide: Breadth measured for non-spike TCRs was similar across vaccine and placebo recipients. TCR breadth and depth analyses may have underestimated total T cell responses.

About this clone itself: Its antigen remains unknown.

Treatment defined: some 20 received Ad26.COV2.S at low or high dose, single or two shots; several received placebo; per-sample allocation not given. Day 63 after the first vaccine or placebo injection was the time point for sampling. The data were produced by immunoSEQ multiplex PCR, yet TCRdb's version contains in-frame clones alone and is incomplete. This sample has roughly 400,000 clones; about nine tenths occur once, and the top ten carry less than 2%. Germline V gene lookup returns CDR1 MNHGY and CDR2 SAAAGT. V was shortened by 7 bases and J by 3 bases, with 11 bases between the two germline ends. The CDR3 is 13 residues long.

The chain uses TRBV6-8 and TRBJ2-3; D gene uncertain. This TCR was sampled from a person aged 18 to 59 who received the Ad26.COV2.S COVID-19 vaccine or a placebo. Source: peripheral blood, taken in a trial of Ad26.COV2.S vaccine versus placebo. The CDR3 nucleotides are TGTGCCAGCACACCCGGCGGAACAGATACGCAGTATTTT. This codes for CASTPGGTDTQYF.